This T cell receptor (beta chain) was found in a study of T cells after yellow fever vaccination. General observations from the study: Weaker in magnitude, the secondary response showed a faster peak on day 5 versus 15. Any FACS-sorted repertoire could hold abundant clonotypes that contaminate it from the bulk population. Most primary-vaccination clones recurred post-booster (roughly 96% CD4, just over 85% CD8).

This clonotype was seen only a few times. Its antigen is not known. TCRdb passed the 5' RACE reads through MiXCR, listing each CDR3 protein once. The data show 350,000 to 450,000 distinct CDR3 sequences, roughly 6.2% seen once. The CDR3 extends over 15 amino acids. V was clipped by 4 bases and J by 1 base; unmatched bases: 4. Germline assignment: CDR1 SGHNT and CDR2 YYREEE (reference sequence). The sequence was collected from a man under 40 who received the YFV17D yellow fever vaccine. Source: PBMCs, taken 5 days after the yellow fever booster vaccination. V gene TRBV5-4 combines with J gene TRBJ2-2; 7 nucleotides align to TRBD2. In DNA, the CDR3 is TGTGCCAGCAGCCCTGGGGGGGAGAACACCGGGGAGCTGTTTTTT. Protein sequence: CASSPGGENTGELFF.